These 28 T cell receptor beta chains were all obtained from the same sample, sequenced in a study of T-cell memory formation after mild COVID-19. TCRdb processed the 5' RACE reads anew with MiXCR; each CDR3 protein has one entry. The sample has around 370,000 distinct CDR3 sequences, around 21% seen once. Sequenced: PBMCs or a T cell subset sorted from them (not recorded which). These receptors were obtained from an adult woman who had mild COVID-19 (a few samples of this study predate the infection). Cell type and time point are not known.

This clonotype was detected ten times or more. A read error may produce the germline difference seen at one junction end. The rearrangement links TRBV4-3 to TRBJ2-1; 10 bases agree with TRBD1. Germline V gene lookup returns CDR1 LGHNA and CDR2 YSLEER. The CDR3 covers 15 residues. The CDR3 reads CASSQDRGSYNEQFF. CDR3 nucleotides: TGTGCCAGCAGCCAGGACAGGGGGTCCTACAATGAGCAGTTCTTC.

This clonotype was found a few times. The junction differs from germline at one of its ends, possibly a read error. The chain uses TRBV18 and TRBJ1-5; D not resolved. The CDR3 totals 14 residues. CDR1 and CDR2 (germline): KGHSH, LQKENI. Here the CDR3 DNA reads TGTGCCAGCGCACCCCAGGATAGCAATCAGCCCCAGCATTTT. It is translated as CASAPQDSNQPQHF.

The J gene is TRBJ1-2, the V gene TRBV6-4, with 10 nucleotides matching TRBD1. CDR3 length equals 13 residues. V was clipped by 6 bases and J by 5 bases; unmatched bases: 3. Germline CDR1 MRHNA, CDR2 SNTAGT. Written as DNA, the CDR3 is TGTGCCAGCAGCGAGGGACAGGGGTATGGCTACACCTTC. It is translated as CASSEGQGYGYTF.

The chain carries TRBV19 and TRBJ2-1; TRBD1 matches 8 bases. V was pared by 3 bases and J by 5 bases, with 6 bases of the junction left unmatched. Looked up from germline, CDR1 is LNHDA and CDR2 is SQIVND (reference sequence). The length of the CDR3 is 15 residues. The CDR3 here is CASSMDRVVDNEQFF. CDR3 sequence (DNA): TGTGCCAGTAGTATGGACAGGGTCGTGGACAATGAGCAGTTCTTC.

This chain uses TRBV12-3 or TRBV12-4 with TRBJ1-1; D is unclear. The length of the CDR3 is 15 residues. V lost 3 bases, J lost 7 bases, and 18 bases lay in between. DNA of the CDR3: TGTGCCAGCAGTTTTATGCAATACTCGGAAGATGAAGCTTTCTTT. Protein: CASSFMQYSEDEAFF.

This chain connects TRBV20-1 to TRBJ1-3; D is unresolved. The V end was cut by 3 bases, the J end by 0 bases, with 9 bases between. Germline CDR1 is DFQATT and CDR2 is SNEGSKA (reference sequence). This CDR3 region has 14 residues. CDR3 DNA sequence: TGCAGTGCTAGGGTGCCAGGCTCTGGAAACACCATATATTTT. The encoded protein is CSARVPGSGNTIYF.

The chain recombines TRBV9 with TRBJ2-1; 12 nucleotides match TRBD2. J gave up 5 bases and V 5 bases, and 17 bases lay outside the gene matches. The CDR3 has 19 residues. Germline-derived CDR1 and CDR2 are SGDLS and YYNGEE. CDR3: CASSVLGLAGGTLDNEQFF. In DNA, the CDR3 is TGTGCCAGCAGTGTACTGGGGCTAGCGGGAGGGACCCTTGACAATGAGCAGTTCTTC.

This clonotype was counted only a few times. This chain uses TRBV14 with TRBJ2-1; D not resolved. V gave up 3 bases and J gave up 6 bases, with 3 bases separating them. This CDR3 comprises 11 residues. In germline, CDR1 is SGHDN, CDR2 FVKESK. CDR3 region: CASSHANEQFF. The CDR3 DNA sequence: TGTGCCAGCAGCCATGCCAATGAGCAGTTCTTC.

This clonotype was detected only a few times. The J gene is TRBJ1-5, the V gene TRBV7-2; a possible D gene is TRBD1 (6 bases). In germline, CDR1 is SGHTA, CDR2 FQGNSA. The CDR3 sequence is 14 residues long. V lost 3 bases to trimming and J lost 3 bases, with 9 bases between them. The CDR3 nucleotides read TGTGCCAGCAGCTTCGGACAGATCAATCAGCCCCAGCATTTT. Its protein product is CASSFGQINQPQHF.

The chain employs TRBV9 and TRBJ1-2, with 7 positions matching TRBD1. Per germline, CDR1 SGDLS and CDR2 YYNGEE. The length of the CDR3 is 13 residues. V gave up 1 base and J gave up 6 bases; unmatched junction bases: 3. The CDR3 loop reads CASSVHQGDGYTF. CDR3 nucleotides: TGTGCCAGCAGCGTACACCAGGGGGATGGCTACACCTTC.

The chain combines TRBV5-1 with TRBJ1-1; TRBD1 agrees at 9 bases. This CDR3 region has 15 residues. Looked up from germline, CDR1 is SGHRS and CDR2 is YFSETQ. The V and J ends lost 4 bases and 7 bases, in that order; junction bases with no gene match: 11. The CDR3 DNA reads TGCGCCAGCAGCAGGACGGGACAGGGAGTCGGTGAAGCTTTCTTT. This translates into CASSRTGQGVGEAFF.

The chain combines TRBV12-3 or TRBV12-4 with TRBJ2-1; TRBD1 aligns across 8 bases. The CDR3 has 14 amino acids. The J segment lost 2 bases and the V segment lost 6 bases, leaving 3 bases of the junction unmatched. CDR3 bases: TGTGCCAGCAGCCCACAGGGGGCCTACAATGAGCAGTTCTTC. This encodes CASSPQGAYNEQFF.

J is TRBJ2-7 and V is TRBV9, with D maybe TRBD1 (6 bases). The CDR3 covers 14 residues. The germline V gene has CDR1 SGDLS and CDR2 YYNGEE. Trimming left V 0 bases short and J 6 bases short, with 13 bases between. The CDR3 bases are TGTGCCAGCAGCGTAGGGTGGGGGCTCGGCGAGCAGTACTTC. Its translation is CASSVGWGLGEQYF. Drawing the rest from reference TRBV9 and TRBJ2-7, the complete variable domain is DSGVTQTPKHLITATGQRVTLRCSPRSGDLSVYWYQQSLDQGLQFLIQYYNGEERAKGNILERFSAQQFPDLHSELNLSSLELGDSALYFCASSVGWGLGEQYFGPGTRLTVT.

The gene calls are TRBV24-1 and TRBJ2-1; D possibly uses TRBD1 or TRBD2 (5 bases each). The V end lost 5 bases, the J end lost 4 bases, and 14 bases lay between the germline ends. Germline V gives CDR1 KGHDR, CDR2 SFDVKD. The CDR3 is 15 amino acids. CDR3 coding DNA: TGTGCCACCAGTGGGGGGTCCAGGAGGTACAATGAGCAGTTCTTC. It yields the protein CATSGGSRRYNEQFF.

At least ten counts were recorded for this clonotype. CDR3 loop: CASSSTGPREQFF. The CDR3 nucleotides read TGTGCCAGCAGCTCAACCGGACCCCGTGAGCAGTTCTTC. V is TRBV7-2 and J is TRBJ2-1; D not certain. This CDR3 comprises 13 residues. V was trimmed by 4 bases and J by 9 bases, leaving 13 bases between them. CDR1 and CDR2 (germline): SGHTA, FQGNSA.

This clonotype was counted a few times. This rearrangement joins TRBV6-5 to TRBJ1-2; tentative D call: TRBD1 (6 bases). Looked up from germline, CDR1 is MNHEY and CDR2 is SVGAGI. The CDR3 runs to 13 residues. Trimming stripped 6 bases from V and 7 bases from J, with 15 bases between. CDR3 bases: TGTGCCAGCAGACAGGGAAAAAGGAGTGGCTACACCTTC. The encoded protein is CASRQGKRSGYTF.

The chain carries TRBV11-2 and TRBJ1-1, with D perhaps matching TRBD1 (5 bases). Trimming took 4 bases from V and 3 from J, leaving 9 bases between them. Germline V gene lookup returns CDR1 SGHAT and CDR2 FQNNGV. The CDR3 runs 13 residues. The CDR3 is CASSYRTHTEAFF. CDR3 coding DNA: TGTGCCAGCAGCTATAGGACACACACTGAAGCTTTCTTT.

This clonotype was counted only a few times. The chain has TRBV7-2 and TRBJ1-2; the D gene is possibly TRBD1 (5 bases). Trimming took off 5 bases at V and 8 bases at J, with 21 bases between the two ends. The CDR3 is 15 residues long. Germline V gene sequence: CDR1 SGHTA, CDR2 FQGNSA. The CDR3 is CASSPALQGASGYTF. CDR3 DNA: TGTGCCAGCAGCCCCGCGTTGCAGGGCGCAAGCGGCTACACCTTC. The variable domain in full, with the rest retrieved from reference TRBV7-2 and TRBJ1-2, is GAGVSQSPSNKVTEKGKDVELRCDPISGHTALYWYRQSLGQGLEFLIYFQGNSAPDKSGLPSDRFSAERTGGSVSTLTIQRTQQEDSAVYLCASSPALQGASGYTFGSGTRLTVV.

This clonotype was seen a handful of times. V gene TRBV27 combines with J gene TRBJ1-4; D unresolved. This CDR3 has 16 amino acids. Trimming shortened V by 5 bases and J by 0 bases, and 13 bases separated the two germline ends. The germline V gene encodes CDR1 MNHEY and CDR2 SMNVEV (reference sequence). The CDR3 DNA sequence: TGTGCCAGCAGTCCACGACGGTCTGCAACTAATGAAAAACTGTTTTTT. Residues: CASSPRRSATNEKLFF.

This chain uses TRBV12-3 or TRBV12-4 with TRBJ2-5; D not certain. This CDR3 comprises 13 residues. The ends were cut back, 6 bases at V and 5 bases at J, with 13 bases in the middle. The CDR3 nucleotides are TGTGCCAGCAGCTTCGTCGTTGGGGAGACCCAGTACTTC. Its protein product is CASSFVVGETQYF.

This clonotype was seen only a few times. The CDR3 DNA sequence: TGTGCCAGCAGTTCGACGGCCGGAAATGTGAACACTGAAGCTTTCTTT. Amino acids: CASSSTAGNVNTEAFF. This chain joins TRBV6-6 and TRBJ1-1; D gene unclear. Trimming removed 4 bases from V and 0 bases from J, with 15 bases in between. This CDR3 contains 16 residues. The germline V gene encodes CDR1 MNHNY and CDR2 SVGAGI (reference sequence).

V and J are TRBV29-1 and TRBJ2-3; a possible D gene is TRBD1 (6 bases). CDR1 is SQVTM, CDR2 ANQGSEA, per germline. The CDR3 extends over 13 amino acids. V dropped 6 bases and J dropped 0 bases, with 10 bases sitting between them. The CDR3 DNA follows: TGCAGCGTCCTGACAGGTAGCACAGATACGCAGTATTTT. Translation: CSVLTGSTDTQYF.

This clonotype was counted a few times. The chain links TRBV7-2 to TRBJ2-5; D is undetermined. Trimming removed 5 bases from V and 4 bases from J, with 14 bases in between. CDR1 SGHTA and CDR2 FQGNSA come from the germline V gene. The CDR3 loop spans 14 amino acids. The chain's CDR3 is CASSPPTRPETQYF. Here the CDR3 DNA reads TGTGCCAGCAGCCCCCCGACCCGCCCAGAGACCCAGTACTTC.

This clonotype was detected only a few times. The genes are TRBV27 and TRBJ2-6; no firm D call. CDR3 size: 13 residues. V shed 4 bases and J shed 1 base, with 2 bases lying between them. Germline V gene lookup returns CDR1 MNHEY and CDR2 SMNVEV (reference sequence). CDR3 protein: CASSYSGANVLTF. The CDR3 region has the DNA TGTGCCAGCAGTTATTCTGGGGCCAACGTCCTGACTTTC.

This chain uses TRBV11-2 with TRBJ1-2; possibly TRBD1 for D (5 bases). CDR3 size: 14 residues. Germline-derived CDR1 and CDR2 are SGHAT and FQNNGV. V was shortened by 5 bases and J by 4 bases, with 14 bases between the two germline ends. The CDR3 DNA follows: TGTGCCAGCAGCCGGGGCGCCGGTCCCTATGGCTACACCTTC. Amino acid sequence: CASSRGAGPYGYTF.

The chain carries TRBV2 and TRBJ2-4; tentative D call: TRBD2 (6 bases). Germline V lookup: CDR1 SNHLY, CDR2 FYNNEI. Trimming left V 6 bases short and J 1 base short, with 28 bases between. The CDR3 is made up of 20 amino acids. The CDR3 coding sequence is TGTGCCAGCAGCCGGGCTACCGGGACCACCTTTGGAGGGGCCAAAAACATTCAGTACTTC. The encoded protein is CASSRATGTTFGGAKNIQYF.

The chain is built from TRBV4-2 and TRBJ1-1; no clear D gene. Trimming removed 3 bases from V and 0 bases from J, with 11 bases in between. Germline V gene sequence: CDR1 LGHNA, CDR2 YNFKEQ. The CDR3 loop spans 15 amino acids. The CDR3 loop is CASSHLGSMNTEAFF. The CDR3 DNA follows: TGTGCCAGCAGCCATCTCGGGTCGATGAACACTGAAGCTTTCTTT.

The chain carries TRBV20-1 and TRBJ2-1; 7 bases line up with TRBD2. With V trimmed by 0 bases and J by 4 bases, 9 bases remained unmatched. The CDR3 contains 16 residues. Germline-derived CDR1 and CDR2 are DFQATT and SNEGSKA (reference sequence). CDR3: CSARDRKTSSYNEQFF. For the CDR3, the DNA is TGCAGTGCTAGAGATCGGAAGACTAGCAGTTACAATGAGCAGTTCTTC.